This T cell receptor (beta chain) was captured by sequencing in a study of T cells in Graves' hyperthyroidism and ophthalmopathy. Whole-study findings and limits: Separation of ophthalmopathy from stable hyperthyroidism was achieved by a 13 V-J model. Most expanded thyroid clonotypes above 0.001 recurred in blood.

The table lists this clonotype with many counts. Its specificity is unknown. Patients were excluded for uncontrolled infection, other autoimmune disease, pregnancy or lactation. The study based diagnoses on clinical symptoms, serum thyroxine and TRAb, thyroid ultrasound and orbital computed tomography. There are 15 residues in the CDR3. CDR1 is LGHNT, CDR2 FRNRAP, per germline. Trimming stripped 2 bases from V and 2 bases from J, with 13 bases between. RNA transcripts served as the template for amplifying TCR beta CDR3 regions. HTBI primers drove first-round RT-PCR of the TCR CDR3. Each CDR3 protein is one row after TCRdb ran MiXCR on the multiplex PCR reads. The data show over 450,000 distinct CDR3 sequences, with around 14% seen just once and under 20% held by the top ten.

J is TRBJ2-7 and V is TRBV12-5; D is uncertain. The sequence was collected from a woman under 30 with Graves' hyperthyroidism. The specimen was blood. The CDR3 reads CASGLTLNPPYEQYF. As DNA, the CDR3 is TGTGCTAGTGGTTTGACACTCAACCCGCCCTACGAGCAGTACTTC.